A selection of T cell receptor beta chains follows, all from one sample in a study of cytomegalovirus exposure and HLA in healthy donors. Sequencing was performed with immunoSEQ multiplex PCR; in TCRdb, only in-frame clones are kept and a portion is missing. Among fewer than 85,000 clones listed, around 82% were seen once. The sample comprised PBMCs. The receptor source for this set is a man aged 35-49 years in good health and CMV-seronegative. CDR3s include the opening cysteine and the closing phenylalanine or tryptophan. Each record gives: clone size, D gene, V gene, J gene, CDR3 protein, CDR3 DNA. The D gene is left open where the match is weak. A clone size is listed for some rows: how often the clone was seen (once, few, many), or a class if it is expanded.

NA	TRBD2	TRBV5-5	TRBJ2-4	CASSPAGGLGIQYF	TGTGCCAGCAGCCCCGCCGGGGGGTTAGGCATTCAGTACTTC
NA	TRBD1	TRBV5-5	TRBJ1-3	CASSFRTGPPGNTIYF	TGTGCCAGCAGCTTTAGGACAGGGCCACCTGGAAACACCATATATTTT
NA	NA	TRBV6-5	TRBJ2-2	CASSYSRTGELFF	TGTGCCAGCAGTTACTCTCGGACCGGGGAGCTGTTTTTT
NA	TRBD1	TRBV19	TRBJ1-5	CATTSLDREGGPQHF	TGTGCCACGACATCCCTGGACAGGGAGGGGGGGCCCCAGCATTTT
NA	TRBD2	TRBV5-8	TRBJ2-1	CASSFPGGRYNEQFF	TGTGCCAGCAGCTTCCCGGGGGGGCGCTACAATGAGCAGTTCTTC
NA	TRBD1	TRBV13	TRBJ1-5	CASSLVRGGDQPQHF	TGTGCCAGCAGCTTAGTAAGAGGGGGCGATCAGCCCCAGCATTTT
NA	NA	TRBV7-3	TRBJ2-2	CASSLNSHTGELFF	TGTGCCAGCAGCTTAAACTCCCACACCGGGGAGCTGTTTTTT
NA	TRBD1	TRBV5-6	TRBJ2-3	CASSLFGTGELGTQYF	TGTGCCAGCAGCTTGTTTGGGACAGGGGAACTTGGGACGCAGTATTTT
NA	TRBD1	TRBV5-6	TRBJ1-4	CASSSSTGTENEKLFF	TGTGCCAGCAGCTCGTCGACCGGGACAGAGAATGAAAAACTGTTTTTT
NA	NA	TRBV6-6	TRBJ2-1	CASSYLSGEQFF	TGTGCCAGCAGTTACCTGTCCGGTGAGCAGTTCTTC
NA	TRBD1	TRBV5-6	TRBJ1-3	CASSGRTGGNTIYF	TGTGCCAGCAGCGGGCGGACAGGGGGAAACACCATATATTTT
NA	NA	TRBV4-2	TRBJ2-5	CASSQDIRTSETQYF	TGTGCCAGCAGCCAAGATATCCGGACATCAGAGACCCAGTACTTC
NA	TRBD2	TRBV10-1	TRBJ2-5	CASSESTSGEETQYF	TGCGCCAGCAGTGAGTCTACTAGCGGGGAAGAGACCCAGTACTTC
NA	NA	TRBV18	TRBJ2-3	CASSLGLGPDTQYF	TGTGCCAGCTCACTGGGACTGGGGCCAGATACGCAGTATTTT
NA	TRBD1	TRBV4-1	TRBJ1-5	CASSLQGQGDQPQHF	TGCGCCAGCAGCCTACAGGGACAGGGGGATCAGCCCCAGCATTTT
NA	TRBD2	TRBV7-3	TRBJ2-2	CASSLRTRYPGELFF	TGTGCCAGCAGCTTAAGGACTAGGTACCCCGGGGAGCTGTTTTTT
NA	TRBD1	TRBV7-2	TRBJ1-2	CASSLLGQGDYGYTF	TGTGCCAGCAGCTTATTGGGACAGGGGGACTATGGCTACACCTTC
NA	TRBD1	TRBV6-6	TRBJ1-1	CASRRGPNTEAFF	TGTGCCAGCAGAAGGGGGCCTAACACTGAAGCTTTCTTT
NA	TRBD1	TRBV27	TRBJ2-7	CASRSTGSYEQYF	TGTGCCAGCAGGTCGACAGGGTCCTACGAGCAGTACTTC
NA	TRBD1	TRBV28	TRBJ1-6	CASSVWTGGNSPLHF	TGTGCCAGCAGCGTCTGGACAGGGGGCAATTCACCCCTCCACTTT
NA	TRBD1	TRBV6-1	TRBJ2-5	CASNWIDRGQETQYF	TGTGCCAGCAACTGGATCGACAGGGGACAAGAGACCCAGTACTTC
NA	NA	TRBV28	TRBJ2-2	CASQTGSENTGELFF	TGTGCCAGCCAAACGGGGAGTGAGAACACCGGGGAGCTGTTTTTT
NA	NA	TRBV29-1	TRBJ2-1	CSGPGTSGGNEQFF	TGCAGCGGCCCCGGGACATCGGGAGGTAATGAGCAGTTCTTC
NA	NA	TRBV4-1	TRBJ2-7	CASSQGSGSYYEQYF	TGCGCCAGCAGCCAAGGCTCCGGGTCCTACTACGAGCAGTACTTC
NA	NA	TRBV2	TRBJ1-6	CASSGQGLYNSPLHF	TGTGCCAGCAGTGGGCAGGGGCTCTATAATTCACCCCTCCACTTT
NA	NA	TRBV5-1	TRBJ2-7	CASSSLPGTNYEQYF	TGCGCCAGCAGCTCGCTACCCGGGACAAACTACGAGCAGTACTTC
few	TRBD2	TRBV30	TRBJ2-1	CAWSALAGNEQFF	TGTGCCTGGAGTGCGCTAGCGGGGAATGAGCAGTTCTTC
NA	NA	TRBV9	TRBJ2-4	CASSPTLRENIQYF	TGTGCCAGCAGCCCGACCCTGCGGGAAAACATTCAGTACTTC
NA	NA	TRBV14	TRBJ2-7	CASSHGQLYEQYF	TGTGCCAGCAGCCATGGGCAGCTCTACGAGCAGTACTTC
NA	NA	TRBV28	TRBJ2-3	CASSSGRAITDTQYF	TGTGCCAGCAGTTCGGGCAGGGCTATCACAGATACGCAGTATTTT
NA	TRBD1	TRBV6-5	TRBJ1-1	CASSYARDSGNTEAFF	TGTGCCAGCAGTTACGCTCGGGACAGCGGGAACACTGAAGCTTTCTTT
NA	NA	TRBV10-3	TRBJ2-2	CAISGRGGMNTGELFF	TGTGCCATCAGTGGAAGGGGGGGTATGAACACCGGGGAGCTGTTTTTT
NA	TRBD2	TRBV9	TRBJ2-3	CASSARAGTSVTDTQYF	TGTGCCAGCAGCGCGAGAGCCGGGACTAGCGTGACAGATACGCAGTATTTT
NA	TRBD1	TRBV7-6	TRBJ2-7	CASSPHPGQPNGQYF	TGTGCCAGCAGCCCGCACCCGGGACAGCCAAACGGGCAGTACTTC
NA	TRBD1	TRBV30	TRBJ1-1	CAWSVQAGGTEAFF	TGTGCCTGGAGTGTACAGGCAGGGGGCACTGAAGCTTTCTTT
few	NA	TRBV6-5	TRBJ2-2	CASSYRTGELFF	TGTGCCAGCAGTTACCGGACCGGGGAGCTGTTTTTT
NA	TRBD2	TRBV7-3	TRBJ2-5	CASSLGTSGAAQYF	TGTGCCAGCAGCCTAGGGACTAGCGGGGCGGCCCAGTACTTC
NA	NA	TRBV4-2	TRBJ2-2	CASSQDKGAMRTGELFF	TGTGCCAGCAGCCAAGATAAAGGTGCCATGAGGACCGGGGAGCTGTTTTTT
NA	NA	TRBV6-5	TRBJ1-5	CASIQESNQPQHF	TGTGCCAGCATACAGGAATCCAATCAGCCCCAGCATTTT
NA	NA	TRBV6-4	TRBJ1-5	CASSPTYSNQPQHF	TGTGCCAGCAGCCCTACTTATAGCAATCAGCCCCAGCATTTT
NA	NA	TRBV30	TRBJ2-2	CAWSFLGARNTGELFF	TGTGCCTGGAGCTTTCTGGGGGCGCGTAACACCGGGGAGCTGTTTTTT
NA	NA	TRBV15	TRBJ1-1	CATSRTSAGGTEAFF	TGTGCCACCAGCAGAACCTCGGCGGGGGGGACTGAAGCTTTCTTT
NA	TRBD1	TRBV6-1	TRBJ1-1	CASSVRDRMVEAFF	TGTGCCAGCAGTGTTCGGGACAGGATGGTTGAAGCTTTCTTT